These T cell receptor beta chains were read from a single sample in a study of CXCR3-negative and CXCR3-positive naive CD8 T cells. From the 5' RACE reads, TCRdb lists one entry per CDR3 protein and no DNA. Its table lists approximately 58,000 distinct CDR3 sequences. Sequenced material: naive CXCR3- CD8+ T cells from blood. The receptors come from a human donor in good health. Some clones in this sample may be carry-over from other donors' samples. Both conserved end residues are part of each CDR3. Fields, in order: J gene, V gene, CDR3 protein.

j_gene: TRBJ2-7
v_gene: TRBV28
CDR3aa: CASSSLIESSYEQYF

j_gene: TRBJ2-1
v_gene: TRBV4-3
CDR3aa: CAGSQGYRTDNEQFF

j_gene: TRBJ2-1
v_gene: TRBV29-1
CDR3aa: CSVEGGITYNEQFF

j_gene: TRBJ2-7
v_gene: TRBV29-1
CDR3aa: CSASGQSSYEQYF

j_gene: TRBJ2-1
v_gene: TRBV20-1
CDR3aa: CSARRIRGGSYNEQFF

j_gene: TRBJ2-1
v_gene: TRBV29-1
CDR3aa: CSVEDRDRGPYNEQFF

j_gene: TRBJ2-7
v_gene: TRBV7-2
CDR3aa: CASSWEGLEQYF

j_gene: TRBJ2-1
v_gene: TRBV10-3
CDR3aa: CAISDRMNEQFF

j_gene: TRBJ2-7
v_gene: TRBV7-8
CDR3aa: CASSLDQGATSYEQYF

j_gene: TRBJ2-5
v_gene: TRBV7-2
CDR3aa: CASSPRRGGAQETQYF

j_gene: TRBJ2-1
v_gene: TRBV7-6
CDR3aa: CASGLHGYNEQFF

j_gene: TRBJ2-7
v_gene: TRBV7-9
CDR3aa: CAASTGSSSYEQYF

j_gene: TRBJ2-3
v_gene: TRBV6-4
CDR3aa: CASSDIVGSADTQYF

j_gene: TRBJ2-5
v_gene: TRBV20-1
CDR3aa: CSARPLIQETQYF

j_gene: TRBJ1-2
v_gene: TRBV20-1
CDR3aa: CSANRGTVASNYGYTF

j_gene: TRBJ2-5
v_gene: TRBV28
CDR3aa: CASTGSGGGETQYF

j_gene: TRBJ2-1
v_gene: TRBV11-2
CDR3aa: CASSPPGTSGGNYNEQFF

j_gene: TRBJ2-1
v_gene: TRBV27
CDR3aa: CASSFPGYHEQFF

j_gene: TRBJ2-2
v_gene: TRBV5-5
CDR3aa: CASSLGGDRLYGELFF

j_gene: TRBJ1-2
v_gene: TRBV29-1
CDR3aa: CSVEDGLRDRDGYTF

j_gene: TRBJ2-7
v_gene: TRBV4-3
CDR3aa: CASSQGWNGYEQYF

j_gene: TRBJ2-7
v_gene: TRBV9
CDR3aa: CASSPPTSLEQYF

j_gene: TRBJ2-2
v_gene: TRBV11-2
CDR3aa: CASSLNIANTGELFF

j_gene: TRBJ2-2
v_gene: TRBV29-1
CDR3aa: CSVLPPGTGELFF

j_gene: TRBJ2-1
v_gene: TRBV7-9
CDR3aa: CASSFRDRGPNNEQFF

j_gene: TRBJ1-6
v_gene: TRBV4-1
CDR3aa: CASSLHAADNSPLHF

j_gene: TRBJ2-2
v_gene: TRBV20-1
CDR3aa: CSGPHGGELFF

j_gene: TRBJ2-2
v_gene: TRBV7-9
CDR3aa: CASSSSSGAGGELFF

j_gene: TRBJ1-1
v_gene: TRBV29-1
CDR3aa: CSVEEARFAEAFF

j_gene: TRBJ1-1
v_gene: TRBV5-1
CDR3aa: CASSFLVATGSGLNTEAFF

j_gene: TRBJ2-3
v_gene: TRBV27
CDR3aa: CASSPLGGGLITQYF

j_gene: TRBJ1-1
v_gene: TRBV7-7
CDR3aa: CASSSGRHTEAFF

j_gene: TRBJ2-4
v_gene: TRBV6-6
CDR3aa: CASSYEIAKNIQYF

j_gene: TRBJ2-1
v_gene: TRBV29-1
CDR3aa: CSGKEGQYTLNEQFF

j_gene: TRBJ2-3
v_gene: TRBV6-6
CDR3aa: CASSYYPPAGGTIDTQYF

j_gene: TRBJ1-1
v_gene: TRBV29-1
CDR3aa: CSVEGGHGNTEAFF

j_gene: TRBJ2-2
v_gene: TRBV4-3
CDR3aa: CASSAGDTGELFF

j_gene: TRBJ1-5
v_gene: TRBV7-9
CDR3aa: CASSRSGVNQPQHF

j_gene: TRBJ1-2
v_gene: TRBV27
CDR3aa: CASRTANYGYTF

j_gene: TRBJ2-7
v_gene: TRBV20-1
CDR3aa: CSVRGTVRTYEQYF

j_gene: TRBJ2-5
v_gene: TRBV27
CDR3aa: CASGLVAQETQYF

j_gene: TRBJ2-7
v_gene: TRBV12-3/TRBV12-4
CDR3aa: CASTQYSSSYEQYF

j_gene: TRBJ2-1
v_gene: TRBV6-2/TRBV6-3
CDR3aa: CASSYAGESFQNEQFF

j_gene: TRBJ1-1
v_gene: TRBV5-1
CDR3aa: CASSLEGPPMNTEAFF

j_gene: TRBJ2-7
v_gene: TRBV7-8
CDR3aa: CASSLYSYEQYF

j_gene: TRBJ2-3
v_gene: TRBV28
CDR3aa: CASSPVWPPDTQYF

j_gene: TRBJ2-4
v_gene: TRBV15
CDR3aa: CATSSPGLAGGWAKNIQYF